Below, 14 T cell receptor beta chains from the same sample are listed, as sequenced in a study of T cell repertoires in cytomegalovirus infection. TCRdb reanalysed the reads using MiXCR and keeps one entry per CDR3 protein. The sample contains fewer than 900,000 distinct CDR3 sequences, about 29% of which appear only once. These receptors have no identified antigens. The material sequenced was cultured CD8+ T cells from PBMCs, taken from culture after CMV antigen stimulation. These receptor sequences come from a human donor in good health (CMV status not recorded). Some clones in this sample may be carry-over from other donors' samples.

Details on this clonotype: A much larger clone is a single base away; this may be a read error. The chain recombines TRBV7-6 with TRBJ2-5; TRBD1 or TRBD2 may be the D gene (6 bases each). This CDR3 has 12 residues. Germline V gene lookup returns CDR1 SGHVS and CDR2 FNYEAQ. CDR3 amino acids: CVSSRGGETQYF. Written as DNA, the CDR3 is TGTGTCAGCAGCCGAGGGGGGGAGACCCAGTACTTC.

This clonotype was counted a few times. V gene TRBV6-1 combines with J gene TRBJ1-4, with 9 bases that match TRBD1. Germline trimming cut 0 bases from V and 3 bases from J; bases unmatched to any gene: 2. This CDR3 is 16 amino acids long. In germline, CDR1 is MNHNS, CDR2 SASEGT. CDR3 coding DNA: TGTGCCAGCAGTGAAGCGGGGACAGGGCCTAATGAAAAACTGTTTTTT. This gives the protein CASSEAGTGPNEKLFF.

The chain has TRBV5-6 and TRBJ2-7; D not resolved. V was pared by 2 bases and J by 4 bases, with 13 bases between. The CDR3 runs 14 residues. CDR1 SGHDT and CDR2 YYEEEE come from the germline V gene. CDR3: CASSFGVVLYEQYF. The CDR3, as DNA: TGTGCCAGCAGCTTTGGGGTAGTCTTGTACGAGCAGTACTTC.

V and J are TRBV7-3 and TRBJ2-1, with D uncertain. Trimming shortened V by 4 bases and J by 5 bases, and 12 bases separated the two germline ends. This CDR3 is built from 14 residues. The germline gives CDR1 SGHTA, CDR2 FQGTGA. The CDR3 protein is CASSSKISHNEQFF. The CDR3, as DNA: TGTGCCAGCAGCTCGAAGATATCCCACAATGAGCAGTTCTTC.

This clonotype came up a few times. V gene TRBV7-8 combines with J gene TRBJ1-6, with no clear D. The CDR3 totals 15 residues. Germline lookup yields CDR1 SGHVS and CDR2 FQNEAQ. Trimming cost V 1 base and J 10 bases, with 14 bases left between them. The CDR3 here is CASSLEAQLGSPLHF. Written as DNA, the CDR3 is TGTGCCAGCAGCTTAGAGGCTCAACTGGGATCACCCCTCCACTTT.

The table lists this clonotype with many counts. The V gene is TRBV7-2, the J gene TRBJ2-3; the D is unclear. This CDR3 contains 17 residues. Trimming removed 5 bases at V and 1 base at J, with 19 bases between. Germline CDR1 and CDR2: SGHTA and FQGNSA. Here the CDR3 reads CASSPESGPKRTDTQYF. CDR3 bases: TGTGCCAGCAGCCCAGAATCCGGGCCAAAACGCACAGATACGCAGTATTTT.

The table lists this clonotype with a few counts. This chain uses TRBV12-3 or TRBV12-4 with TRBJ1-2, with TRBD1 matching 9 bases. Germline trimming cut 7 bases from V and 6 bases from J; bases unmatched to any gene: 6. The CDR3 sequence is 13 residues long. The CDR3 spells CASNLRQGDGYTF. The CDR3 nucleotides are TGTGCCAGCAACCTCCGACAGGGGGATGGCTACACCTTC.

Many counts were recorded for this clonotype. This sequence joins TRBV7-8 and TRBJ1-4; 11 nucleotides align to TRBD1. Unmatched junction bases numbered 4, after V lost 4 bases and J lost 6 bases. Germline V lookup: CDR1 SGHVS, CDR2 FQNEAQ. The CDR3 length is 15 residues. CDR3 residues: CASSSLGQGDEKLFF. The CDR3 region has the DNA TGTGCCAGCAGCTCCTTGGGACAGGGGGATGAAAAACTGTTTTTT.

V gene TRBV28 combines with J gene TRBJ1-1, with D unclear. The CDR3 totals 14 residues. In germline, CDR1 is MDHEN, CDR2 SYDVKM. The ends were cut back, 5 bases at V and 1 base at J, with 11 bases in the middle. CDR3 amino acids: CASSPLHKNTEAFF. DNA of the CDR3: TGTGCCAGCAGTCCCCTCCACAAGAACACTGAAGCTTTCTTT.

This chain uses TRBV4-1 with TRBJ2-7; D is perhaps TRBD1 or TRBD2 (5 bases each). Germline-derived CDR1 and CDR2 are MGHRA and YSYEKL. Trimming pared 3 bases from V and 2 bases from J, leaving 17 bases between. The CDR3 loop spans 16 amino acids. The CDR3 here is CASSQSSGTDPYEQYF. CDR3 DNA: TGCGCCAGCAGCCAGAGCTCCGGGACCGATCCCTACGAGCAGTACTTC.

The chain has TRBV4-1 and TRBJ2-2, with D tentatively TRBD2 (5 bases). V lost 4 bases and J 7 bases, leaving 16 bases between the germline ends. Germline V lookup: CDR1 MGHRA, CDR2 YSYEKL. The CDR3 is 15 residues long. The CDR3 sequence is CASSPGLLTDGELFF. DNA of the CDR3: TGCGCCAGCAGCCCCGGACTGCTAACGGACGGGGAGCTGTTTTTT.

The chain links TRBV29-1 to TRBJ2-1; a weak D match, TRBD1 (5 bases). Trimming took off 3 bases at V and 1 base at J, with 7 bases between the two ends. The germline gives CDR1 SQVTM, CDR2 ANQGSEA. The CDR3 is made up of 13 amino acids. The CDR3 loop is CSVEDTSYNEQFF. The CDR3 nucleotides read TGCAGCGTTGAGGACACTTCCTACAATGAGCAGTTCTTC.

This clonotype was seen more than once but under ten times. The gene calls are TRBV6-2 or TRBV6-3 and TRBJ1-1; TRBD1 matches at 7 bases. The CDR3 covers 16 residues. V shed 2 bases and J 1 base; nucleotides not matched to a gene: 7. Germline CDR1 and CDR2: MNHEY and SVGEGT. CDR3 sequence reads: CASSYPRDRANTEAFF. The CDR3 DNA is TGTGCCAGCAGTTACCCCCGCGACAGGGCGAACACTGAAGCTTTCTTT.

Ten or more counts support this clonotype. J is TRBJ1-6 and V is TRBV7-8; D not certain. Trimming took off 5 bases at V and 5 bases at J, with 13 bases between the two ends. The CDR3 runs to 15 residues. Germline V gene lookup returns CDR1 SGHVS and CDR2 FQNEAQ. CDR3 sequence: CASSPRGSDNSPLHF. CDR3 DNA sequence: TGTGCCAGCAGCCCCCGAGGATCGGATAATTCACCCCTCCACTTT.